This TCR beta chain came from a study of T cells expressing NK-cell markers. In the study overall: There were seven HCMV-seropositive donors and one seronegative donor among the eight sequenced.

TCRdb reprocessed the 5' RACE reads, keeping one entry per CDR3 protein, no DNA. This repertoire includes around 110,000 distinct CDR3 sequences. Germline V gene lookup returns CDR1 SGHAT and CDR2 FQNNGV. The length of the CDR3 is 17 residues. The chain links TRBV11-2 to TRBJ2-1; absent DNA, TCRdb's TRBD2 call cannot be checked. The sample comprised blood T cells: a sorted CD56 or NKG2C T cell subset, CD4+ or CD8+ T cells, or bulk PBMC T cells (not recorded which). This receptor was identified in a woman aged 18-70 years in good health. CDR3 residues: CASSLEGAGVDYNEQFF.